Reported below is one T cell receptor (beta chain). Its antigen remains undetermined. No clone much larger than this one lies a single base away; base qualities are absent. To demonstrate the VDJtools post-analysis software, the study profiled TCR beta repertoires from the peripheral blood of about a dozen young patients with multiple sclerosis. The multiple sclerosis patients were children and adolescents between roughly 6 and 17 years of age. The method behind the library was PCR. Sequenced using an Illumina HiSeq 2500. To reduce PCR and sequencing biases, unique molecular identifiers were built into the TCR beta cDNA libraries. Approximately 500,000 cDNA molecules were obtained for every 1 to 10 million input T cells, so each molecule roughly corresponded to one T cell. Patient libraries were prepared and sequenced with the same protocol used for the earlier healthy control dataset. Samples belonging to the same batch were prepared together, multiplexed and sequenced on a shared HiSeq lane. In the source study's methods: MIGEC was used to process the raw barcoded reads, and molecular identifier groups with only a single read were discarded before consensus assembly and CDR3 extraction. VDJtools was used for post-analysis of the clonotype tables, with diversity normalized by down-sampling every dataset to the smallest sample size. To correct batch-related cross-sample contamination, repertoire overlap clustering matched CDR3 amino acid sequences but not nucleotide sequences. Through fastp at Q25 and MiXCR, TCRdb rebuilt clones from the public reads, retaining in-frame beta chains. Records with the same CDR3 protein are collapsed into one entry carrying the most frequent genes and DNA. The V and J calls here are based on TCRdb, not the publication. Present in this sample are some 690,000 distinct CDR3 sequences, 25% to 30% of which were seen just once. The ten largest clones capture under 0.7% of the sample.

The record originates from a study of post-analysis software for immune sequencing data (dated by TCRdb to between 2014 and 2017). Describing the broader study: The recorded disease courses included relapsing-remitting, secondary progressive and progressive-relapsing multiple sclerosis, and some patients had no subtype annotation. The multiple sclerosis patient repertoires were compared with roughly twelve previously published healthy control repertoires from donors aged about 6 to 26 years. A subset of samples was prepared in parallel using single-end sample barcoding, then pooled and co-amplified after Illumina adapter ligation.

Germline trimming: 0 bases from V, 8 bases from J; junction bases outside gene matches: 6. The CDR3 sequence holds 16 residues, the cysteine and phenylalanine included. The entry retains the CDR3 DNA only, 48 bases that are in frame from base 1. The germline V gene provides CDR1 SGHRS and CDR2 YFSETQ. Paper-wide results and their limitations: Compared with controls, multiple sclerosis patients had significantly lower normalized Chao1 diversity, a finding suggesting substantial peripheral T-cell clonal expansion. Patients showed significantly higher frequencies than controls for roughly five TRBV segments, among them TRBV5-6, TRBV5-1 and TRBV20-1. Direct clustering with F measure showed strong co-clustering of samples prepared in the same batch, prompting a batch-effect correction. The multiple sclerosis patient group was slightly younger than the control group.

The sample was blood. This chain joins TRBV5-1 to TRBJ1-6, with TRBD1 matching 9 junction bases. This TCR was recovered from a girl aged 5-17 years with multiple sclerosis. In nucleotides, the sequence is TGCGCCAGCAGCTTGGCCGGGACAGGGAGCGATTCACCCCTCCACTTT. Translated, this is CASSLAGTGSDSPLHF.